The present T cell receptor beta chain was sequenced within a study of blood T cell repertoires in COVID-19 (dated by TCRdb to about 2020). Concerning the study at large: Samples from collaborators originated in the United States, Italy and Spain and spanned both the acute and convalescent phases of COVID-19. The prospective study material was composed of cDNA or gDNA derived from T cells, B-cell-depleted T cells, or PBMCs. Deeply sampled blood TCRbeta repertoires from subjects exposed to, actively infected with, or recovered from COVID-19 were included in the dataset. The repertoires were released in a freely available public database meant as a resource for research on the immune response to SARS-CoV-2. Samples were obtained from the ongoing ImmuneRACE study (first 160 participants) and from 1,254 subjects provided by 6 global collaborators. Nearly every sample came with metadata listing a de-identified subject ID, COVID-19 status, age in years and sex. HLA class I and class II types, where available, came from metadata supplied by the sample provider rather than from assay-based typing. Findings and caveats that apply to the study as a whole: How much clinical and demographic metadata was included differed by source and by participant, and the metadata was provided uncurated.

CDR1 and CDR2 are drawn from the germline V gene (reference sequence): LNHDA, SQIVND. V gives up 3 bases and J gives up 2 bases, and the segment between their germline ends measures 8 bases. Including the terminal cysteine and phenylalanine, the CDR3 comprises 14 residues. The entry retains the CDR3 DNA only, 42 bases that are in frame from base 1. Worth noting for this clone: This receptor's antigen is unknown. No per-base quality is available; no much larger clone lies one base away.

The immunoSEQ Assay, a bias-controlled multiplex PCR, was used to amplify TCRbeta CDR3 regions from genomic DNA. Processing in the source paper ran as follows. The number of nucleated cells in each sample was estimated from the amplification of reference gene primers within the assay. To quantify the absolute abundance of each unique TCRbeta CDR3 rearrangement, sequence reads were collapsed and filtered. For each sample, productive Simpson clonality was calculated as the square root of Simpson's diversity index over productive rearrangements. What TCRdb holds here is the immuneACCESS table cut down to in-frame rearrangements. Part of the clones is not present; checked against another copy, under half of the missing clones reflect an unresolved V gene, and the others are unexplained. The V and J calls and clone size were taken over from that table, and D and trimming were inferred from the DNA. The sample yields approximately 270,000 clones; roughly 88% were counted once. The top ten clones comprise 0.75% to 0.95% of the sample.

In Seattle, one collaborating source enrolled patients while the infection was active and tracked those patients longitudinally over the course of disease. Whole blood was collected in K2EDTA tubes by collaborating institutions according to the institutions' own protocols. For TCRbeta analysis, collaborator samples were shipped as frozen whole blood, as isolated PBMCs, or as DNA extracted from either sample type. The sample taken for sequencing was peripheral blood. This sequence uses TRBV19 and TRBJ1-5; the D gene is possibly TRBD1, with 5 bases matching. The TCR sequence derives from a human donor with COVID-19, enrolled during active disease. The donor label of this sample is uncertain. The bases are TGTGCCAGTAGTATCGCCAGGGGCAATCAGCCCCAGCATTTT. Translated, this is CASSIARGNQPQHF.